These 10 T cell receptor beta chains were sequenced from one sample in a study of blood T cell repertoires in COVID-19. Repertoires were generated with immunoSEQ multiplex PCR, while TCRdb's copy carries only in-frame clones and drops some. The sample carries 50,000 or so clones, about 89% recorded once. The specimen sequenced was peripheral blood. Receptor source: a human donor in a cohort sampled during active COVID-19.

The chain uses TRBV9 and TRBJ2-1; no clear D gene. Germline V CDR1 and CDR2: SGDLS, YYNGEE. V lost 4 bases and J 5 bases, leaving 4 bases between the germline ends. The CDR3 is 11 amino acids. The CDR3 bases are TGTGCCAGCAGCCCAAACAATGAGCAGTTCTTC. Residues: CASSPNNEQFF.

V is TRBV7-2 and J is TRBJ2-3, with D tentatively TRBD2 (5 bases). The CDR3 has 14 residues. The germline gives CDR1 SGHTA, CDR2 FQGNSA. The V end was cut by 5 bases, the J end by 6 bases, with 15 bases between. The CDR3 loop reads CASSHGRTSDTQYF. CDR3 nucleotides: TGTGCCAGCAGCCATGGACGGACTTCCGATACGCAGTATTTT. The full variable domain, rest sourced from reference TRBV7-2 and TRBJ2-3, is GAGVSQSPSNKVTEKGKDVELRCDPISGHTALYWYRQSLGQGLEFLIYFQGNSAPDKSGLPSDRFSAERTGGSVSTLTIQRTQQEDSAVYLCASSHGRTSDTQYFGPGTRLTVL.

J is TRBJ2-5 and V is TRBV5-4, with a possible D match to TRBD2 (7 bases). Per germline, CDR1 SGHNT and CDR2 YYREEE (reference sequence). The CDR3 spans 15 residues. The V gene lost 5 bases and the J gene lost 5 bases, with 19 bases spanning the gap. The CDR3 here is CASSRRRGAGETQYF. CDR3 DNA sequence: TGTGCCAGCAGTCGTCGACGGGGGGCGGGGGAGACCCAGTACTTC.

The CDR3 is CASSFRGQPQHF. Here the CDR3 DNA reads TGTGCCAGCAGTTTCAGGGGTCAGCCCCAGCATTTT. The chain uses TRBV27 and TRBJ1-5, with D maybe TRBD1 (6 bases). The CDR3 loop spans 12 amino acids. Germline CDR1 reads MNHEY; CDR2 reads SMNVEV (reference sequence). V was trimmed by 3 bases and J by 6 bases, leaving 6 bases between them.

This chain joins TRBV5-1 and TRBJ1-6, with a weak D call TRBD1 (6 bases). V was clipped by 7 bases and J by 10 bases, with 9 bases between them. The CDR3 consists of 11 residues. From germline, CDR1 is SGHRS and CDR2 YFSETQ. The CDR3, as DNA: TGCGCCAGCCCGGGACACTCACCCCTCCACTTT. Translation gives CASPGHSPLHF.

The chain couples TRBV9 to TRBJ1-5; D is possibly TRBD1 (6 bases). Deletions cut 3 bases from V and 2 bases from J, with 9 bases between. In germline, CDR1 is SGDLS, CDR2 YYNGEE. The CDR3 has 14 residues. The CDR3: CASSAQGGNQPQHF. Written as DNA, the CDR3 is TGTGCCAGCAGCGCACAGGGCGGCAATCAGCCCCAGCATTTT.

This chain connects TRBV18 to TRBJ1-3; D possibly corresponds to TRBD1 (6 bases). The CDR3 runs 12 residues. V lost 5 bases and J lost 11, with 13 bases in between. The V gene's germline CDR1 is KGHSH and CDR2 LQKENI. Here the CDR3 reads CASSRQESAIYF. CDR3 DNA: TGTGCCAGCTCAAGACAGGAATCGGCCATATATTTT.

This clone was seen only once. The chain joins TRBV5-4 to TRBJ2-1, with 8 bases that match TRBD2. Germline lookup yields CDR1 SGHNT and CDR2 YYREEE (reference sequence). The CDR3 consists of 15 residues. With V trimmed by 2 bases and J by 5 bases, 6 bases remained unmatched. The CDR3 region has the DNA TGTGCCAGCAGCTTCCAGCGGGGGACCGACAATGAGCAGTTCTTC. This codes for CASSFQRGTDNEQFF.

This clone was observed once. The CDR3 here is CASSVAGTSWEADTQYF. The CDR3 nucleotides read TGTGCCAGCAGCGTAGCAGGGACTAGCTGGGAAGCCGATACGCAGTATTTT. The chain links TRBV9 to TRBJ2-3; 9 bases are shared with TRBD2. Trimming took 0 bases from V and 6 from J; bases not matched to a gene: 11. This CDR3 spans 17 amino acids. Germline CDR1 and CDR2: SGDLS and YYNGEE.

This chain uses TRBV7-9 with TRBJ2-1, with TRBD2 as a possible D gene (5 bases). The germline gives CDR1 SEHNR, CDR2 FQNEAQ (reference sequence). The CDR3 is 12 residues long. Trimming pared 1 base from V and 9 bases from J, leaving 7 bases between. CDR3 DNA: TGTGCCAGCAGCTTAGAGGCGGGTGAGCAGTTCTTC. Encoded protein: CASSLEAGEQFF.